This T cell receptor (beta chain) was captured by sequencing in a study of T cell responses to AZD1222 COVID-19 vaccine. V was cut by 0 bases and J by 4 bases, with 10 bases left in between. CDR1 and CDR2 from the germline V gene are SGHNT and YYREEE (reference sequence). This CDR3 is built from 14 residues. This table comes from immunoSEQ multiplex PCR, and its TCRdb copy is limited to in-frame clones, with some not included. The sample consists of about 110,000 clones, around 91% of them appearing once. The chain carries TRBV5-4 and TRBJ1-1; D is unresolved. The receptor was isolated from an adult who received the AZD1222 COVID-19 vaccine. Material: peripheral blood, obtained 28 days after the second AZD1222 dose. In DNA form, the CDR3 reads TGTGCCAGCAGCTTGGGAATTCTAACCACTGAAGCTTTCTTT. Translated, it gives CASSLGILTTEAFF. The full variable domain, its missing parts supplied by reference TRBV5-4 and TRBJ1-1, is ETGVTQSPTHLIKTRGQQVTLRCSSQSGHNTVSWYQQALGQGPQFIFQYYREEENGRGNFPPRFSGLQFPNYSSELNVNALELDDSALYLCASSLGILTTEAFFGQGTRLTVV.